Listed below are T cell receptor beta chains from one sample, sequenced in a study of blood T cell repertoires in COVID-19. Sequenced by immunoSEQ multiplex PCR; TCRdb stores in-frame clones only, minus some. Found here are some 160,000 clones, 80% of them singletons; the top ten hold roughly 4.7%. Specimen: peripheral blood. Receptor source: a woman between 45 and 65 years old with acute or convalescent COVID-19. The conserved cysteine and the conserved F or W are not part of the CDR3 here.

V gene: TRBV11-2
CDR3 length: 13
J gene: TRBJ2-7
CDR3 protein: ASSSVGTGKYEQY

V gene: TRBV28
CDR3 length: 12
J gene: TRBJ1-5
CDR3 protein: ASSSSGTGGPQH

V gene: TRBV7-2
CDR3 length: 15
J gene: TRBJ1-1
CDR3 protein: ASSLVGTGLAFGEAF

V gene: TRBV14
CDR3 length: 11
J gene: TRBJ1-5
CDR3 protein: ASSLGHNQPQH

V gene: TRBV7-9
CDR3 length: 13
J gene: TRBJ1-1
CDR3 protein: ASAPPGVGDTEAF

V gene: TRBV12-3/TRBV12-4
CDR3 length: 11
J gene: TRBJ1-1
CDR3 protein: ASSRDRGTEAF

V gene: TRBV28
CDR3 length: 12
J gene: TRBJ1-2
CDR3 protein: ASSLDAHYYGYT

V gene: TRBV9
CDR3 length: 13
J gene: TRBJ1-5
CDR3 protein: ASSPGEGRNQPQH

V gene: TRBV28
CDR3 length: 14
J gene: TRBJ2-3
CDR3 protein: ASSFVGQSSTDTQY

V gene: TRBV6-5
CDR3 length: 13
J gene: TRBJ2-1
CDR3 protein: ASRIGISAYNEQF

V gene: TRBV7-3
CDR3 length: 13
J gene: TRBJ2-1
CDR3 protein: ASSLVGREDDEQF

V gene: TRBV19
CDR3 length: 15
J gene: TRBJ1-5
CDR3 protein: ASSIEIGRASNQPQH

V gene: TRBV6-1
CDR3 length: 12
J gene: TRBJ2-3
CDR3 protein: ASRDSPSTDTQY

V gene: TRBV3-1/TRBV3-2
CDR3 length: 11
J gene: TRBJ1-1
CDR3 protein: ASSATVNTEAF

V gene: TRBV3-1/TRBV3-2
CDR3 length: 14
J gene: TRBJ2-2
CDR3 protein: ASSQEAGWNTGELF

V gene: TRBV5-6
CDR3 length: 10
J gene: TRBJ1-6
CDR3 protein: ASSLPPSPLH

V gene: TRBV28
CDR3 length: 10
J gene: TRBJ2-7
CDR3 protein: ASRTRGYEQY

V gene: TRBV2
CDR3 length: 13
J gene: TRBJ1-2
CDR3 protein: ASKIDGTGGYGYT

V gene: TRBV27
CDR3 length: 12
J gene: TRBJ1-2
CDR3 protein: ASSLWGDSRGYT

V gene: TRBV7-6
CDR3 length: 13
J gene: TRBJ1-3
CDR3 protein: ASSQPGLGANTIY

V gene: TRBV4-3
CDR3 length: 15
J gene: TRBJ2-1
CDR3 protein: ASSLQTSSGGYNEQF

V gene: TRBV4-2
CDR3 length: 15
J gene: TRBJ2-3
CDR3 protein: ASSQEQGGGVTDTQY

V gene: TRBV10-2
CDR3 length: 12
J gene: TRBJ1-5
CDR3 protein: ASRANRENQPQH

V gene: TRBV3-1/TRBV3-2
CDR3 length: 10
J gene: TRBJ1-4
CDR3 protein: ASSQFREKLF

V gene: TRBV28
CDR3 length: 15
J gene: TRBJ2-5
CDR3 protein: ASSSGIGTGGQETQY

V gene: TRBV12-3/TRBV12-4
CDR3 length: 10
J gene: TRBJ2-7
CDR3 protein: ASADPAYEQY

V gene: TRBV9
CDR3 length: 13
J gene: TRBJ2-7
CDR3 protein: ASSLEGGDTYEQY

V gene: TRBV4-3
CDR3 length: 13
J gene: TRBJ1-2
CDR3 protein: ASSQAGQGARGYT

V gene: TRBV4-3
CDR3 length: 13
J gene: TRBJ2-7
CDR3 protein: ASSPSTVSSYEQY

V gene: TRBV19
CDR3 length: 12
J gene: TRBJ1-1
CDR3 protein: ASRSPTWNTEAF

V gene: TRBV10-3
CDR3 length: 15
J gene: TRBJ1-6
CDR3 protein: AISDHARDIRNSPLH